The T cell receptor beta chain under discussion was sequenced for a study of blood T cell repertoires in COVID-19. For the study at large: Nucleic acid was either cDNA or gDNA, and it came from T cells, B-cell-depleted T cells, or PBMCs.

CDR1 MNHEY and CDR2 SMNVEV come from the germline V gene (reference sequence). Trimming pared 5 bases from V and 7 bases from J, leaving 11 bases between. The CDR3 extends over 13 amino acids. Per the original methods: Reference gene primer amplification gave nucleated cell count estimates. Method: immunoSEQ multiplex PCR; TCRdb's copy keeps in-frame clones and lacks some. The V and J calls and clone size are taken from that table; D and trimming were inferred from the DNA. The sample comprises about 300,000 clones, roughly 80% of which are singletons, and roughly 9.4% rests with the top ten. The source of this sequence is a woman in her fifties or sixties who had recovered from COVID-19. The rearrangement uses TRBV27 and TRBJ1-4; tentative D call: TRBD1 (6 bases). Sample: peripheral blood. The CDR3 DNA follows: TGTGCCAGCAGTCCACAGGGCGGTGAAAAACTGTTTTTT. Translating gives CASSPQGGEKLFF.